These 9 T cell receptor beta chains came from one sample sequenced in a study of high-grade serous ovarian cancer treatment subgroups. Tumor samples were obtained before definitive surgery or chemotherapy. Using immunoSEQ multiplex PCR, the repertoire was profiled, and TCRdb retains in-frame clones only, with some absent. The sample contains thousands of clones, around 65% of which appear only once. Sequences were obtained from tumor tissue. These receptors all stem from a human donor with high-grade serous ovarian cancer.

This chain uses TRBV5-1 with TRBJ1-4; 11 bases agree with TRBD1. This CDR3 spans 17 amino acids. Trimming took 4 bases from V and 3 from J; bases not matched to a gene: 8. In germline, CDR1 is SGHRS, CDR2 YFSETQ. This CDR3 is CASSPGQGAVANEKLFF. CDR3 nucleotides: TGCGCCAGCAGCCCAGGACAGGGGGCAGTCGCTAATGAAAAACTGTTTTTT.

J is TRBJ1-1 and V is TRBV28; D remains unclear. Trimming shortened V by 6 bases and J by 0 bases, and 8 bases separated the two germline ends. The CDR3 is 13 amino acids. Germline CDR1 reads MDHEN; CDR2 reads SYDVKM. The CDR3 spells CASRAGVNTEAFF. The CDR3 DNA sequence: TGTGCCAGCAGAGCCGGGGTGAACACTGAAGCTTTCTTT.

This clone is categorized as large. The V call is TRBV7-9, the J call TRBJ2-7; TRBD2 matches 9 bases. From germline, CDR1 is SEHNR and CDR2 FQNEAQ (reference sequence). Unmatched junction bases numbered 10, after V lost 3 bases and J lost 7 bases. The CDR3 sequence is 15 residues long. DNA for the CDR3: TGTGCCAGCAGCTTGCTAGCGGGGCTTGCTGGGGAGCAGTACTTC. This gives the protein CASSLLAGLAGEQYF.

This clone was counted a single time. The rearrangement uses TRBV9 and TRBJ1-3; no reliable D call. This CDR3 contains 14 residues. Deletions cut 0 bases from V and 4 bases from J, with 8 bases between. The V gene's germline CDR1 is SGDLS and CDR2 YYNGEE. The CDR3 region is CASSVGTGGNTIYF. The CDR3 DNA sequence: TGTGCCAGCAGCGTAGGGACGGGAGGAAACACCATATATTTT.

This rearrangement joins TRBV4-1 to TRBJ2-7, with 9 bases identical to TRBD1. V gave up 1 base and J gave up 3 bases; unmatched junction bases: 7. This CDR3 has 16 residues. Germline V gene data show CDR1 as MGHRA and CDR2 as YSYEKL. The CDR3 nucleotides read TGCGCCAGCAGCCAAGCCCCCCCGGGACAGGGCTACGAGCAGTACTTC. The encoded protein is CASSQAPPGQGYEQYF.

This clone was observed a single time. This rearrangement joins TRBV6-6 to TRBJ2-5, with a tentative D call TRBD1 (6 bases). This CDR3 has 13 residues. The V end was cut by 7 bases, the J end by 5 bases, with 14 bases between. Germline V gene data show CDR1 as MNHNY and CDR2 as SVGAGI (reference sequence). CDR3 bases: TGTGCCAGCAACAACAGGGTTCTGGAGACCCAGTACTTC. It yields the protein CASNNRVLETQYF.

This chain connects TRBV5-1 to TRBJ2-5, with 11 bases that match TRBD2. Germline V gene lookup returns CDR1 SGHRS and CDR2 YFSETQ. V lost 1 base and J lost 5; bases outside the gene matches: 10. The CDR3 totals 17 residues. CDR3: CASSLILAGVEGETQYF. As DNA, the CDR3 is TGCGCCAGCAGCTTGATACTAGCGGGAGTGGAAGGGGAGACCCAGTACTTC.

The rearrangement joins TRBV7-9 to TRBJ2-7; D may be TRBD2 (6 bases). This CDR3 is built from 16 residues. Germline CDR1 reads SEHNR; CDR2 reads FQNEAQ (reference sequence). The ends were cut back, 0 bases at V and 1 base at J, with 13 bases in the middle. The CDR3 is CASSLAGTLVSYEQYF. The CDR3 region has the DNA TGTGCCAGCAGCTTAGCCGGGACTCTAGTTTCCTACGAGCAGTACTTC.

Judged by abundance, this clone is large (0.1 to 1%). The CDR3 protein is CASSLGRDSEAFF. The DNA of the CDR3 is TGTGCCAGCAGCTTAGGTAGGGATTCTGAAGCTTTCTTT. The chain links TRBV7-9 to TRBJ1-1; D not resolved. The V and J ends lost 1 base and 6 bases respectively, with 9 bases between them. Germline CDR1 is SEHNR and CDR2 is FQNEAQ (reference sequence). There are 13 residues in the CDR3.